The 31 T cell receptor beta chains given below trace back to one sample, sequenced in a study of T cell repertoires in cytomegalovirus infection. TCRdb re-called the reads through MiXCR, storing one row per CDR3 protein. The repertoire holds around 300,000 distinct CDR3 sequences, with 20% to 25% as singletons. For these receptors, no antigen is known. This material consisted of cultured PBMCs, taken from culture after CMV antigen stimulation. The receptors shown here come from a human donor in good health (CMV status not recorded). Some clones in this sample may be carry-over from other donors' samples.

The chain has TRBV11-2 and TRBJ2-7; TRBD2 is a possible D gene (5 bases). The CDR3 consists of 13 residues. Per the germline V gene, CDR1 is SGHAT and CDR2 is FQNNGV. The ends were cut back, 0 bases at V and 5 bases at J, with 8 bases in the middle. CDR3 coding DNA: TGTGCCAGCAGCTTAGAACGGGGAAACGAGCAGTACGTC. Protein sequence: CASSLERGNEQYV.

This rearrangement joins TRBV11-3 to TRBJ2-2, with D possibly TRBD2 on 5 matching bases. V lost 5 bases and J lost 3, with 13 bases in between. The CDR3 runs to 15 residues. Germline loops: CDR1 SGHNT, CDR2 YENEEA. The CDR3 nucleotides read TGTGCCAGCAGCCCTACCACTAGGGACACCGGGGAGCTGTTTTTT. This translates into CASSPTTRDTGELFF.

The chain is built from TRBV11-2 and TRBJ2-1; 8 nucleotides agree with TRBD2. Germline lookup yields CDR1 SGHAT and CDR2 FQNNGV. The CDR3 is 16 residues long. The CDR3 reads CAGSLDQLAAYNEQFF. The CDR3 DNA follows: TGTGCAGGCAGCTTAGATCAACTAGCGGCCTACAATGAGCAGTTCTTC.

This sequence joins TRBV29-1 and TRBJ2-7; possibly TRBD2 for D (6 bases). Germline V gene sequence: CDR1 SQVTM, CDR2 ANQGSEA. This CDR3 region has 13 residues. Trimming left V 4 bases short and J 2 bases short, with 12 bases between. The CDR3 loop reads CSVVQGGTYEQYF. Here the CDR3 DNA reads TGCAGCGTTGTCCAAGGCGGGACCTACGAGCAGTACTTC.

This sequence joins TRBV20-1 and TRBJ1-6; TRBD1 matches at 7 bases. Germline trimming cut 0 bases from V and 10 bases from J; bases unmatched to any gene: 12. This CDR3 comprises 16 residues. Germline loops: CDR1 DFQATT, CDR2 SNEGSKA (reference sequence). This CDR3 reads CSARDPRQGVGSPLHF. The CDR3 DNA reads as TGCAGTGCTAGAGATCCCCGCCAGGGGGTCGGATCACCCCTCCACTTT.

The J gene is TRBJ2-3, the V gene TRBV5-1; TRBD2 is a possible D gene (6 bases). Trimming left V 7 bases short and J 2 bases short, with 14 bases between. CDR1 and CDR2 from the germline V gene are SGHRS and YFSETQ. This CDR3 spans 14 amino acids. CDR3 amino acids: CASSRGEITDTQYF. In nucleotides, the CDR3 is TGCGCCAGCTCCCGCGGGGAGATCACAGATACGCAGTATTTT.

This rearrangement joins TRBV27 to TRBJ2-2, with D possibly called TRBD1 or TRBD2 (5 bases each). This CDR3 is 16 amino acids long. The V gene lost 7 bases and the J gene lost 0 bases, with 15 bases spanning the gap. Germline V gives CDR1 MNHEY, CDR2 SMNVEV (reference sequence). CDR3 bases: TGTGCCAGCACCACCCCGGGACGTACGAACACCGGGGAGCTGTTTTTT. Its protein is CASTTPGRTNTGELFF.

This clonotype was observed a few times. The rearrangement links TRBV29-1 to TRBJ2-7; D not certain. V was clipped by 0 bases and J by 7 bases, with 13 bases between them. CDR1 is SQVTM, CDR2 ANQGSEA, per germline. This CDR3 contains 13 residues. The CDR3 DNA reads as TGCAGCGTTGAAGATCTAAGCCAGTCTGAGCAGTACTTC. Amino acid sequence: CSVEDLSQSEQYF.

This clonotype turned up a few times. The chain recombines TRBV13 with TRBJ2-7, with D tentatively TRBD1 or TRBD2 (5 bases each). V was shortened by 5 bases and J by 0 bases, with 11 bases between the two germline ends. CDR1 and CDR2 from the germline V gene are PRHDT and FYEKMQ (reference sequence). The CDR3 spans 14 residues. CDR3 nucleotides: TGTGCCAGCAGCGGGTCCGGGACCTCCTACGAGCAGTACTTC. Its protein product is CASSGSGTSYEQYF.

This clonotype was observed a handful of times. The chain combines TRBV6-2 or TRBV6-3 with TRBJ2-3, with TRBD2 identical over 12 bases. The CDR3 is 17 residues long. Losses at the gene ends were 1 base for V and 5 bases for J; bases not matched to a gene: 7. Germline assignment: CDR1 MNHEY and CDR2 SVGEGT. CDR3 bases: TGTGCCAGCAGTTACTTCGGACTAGCGGGATTTCGAGATACGCAGTATTTT. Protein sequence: CASSYFGLAGFRDTQYF.

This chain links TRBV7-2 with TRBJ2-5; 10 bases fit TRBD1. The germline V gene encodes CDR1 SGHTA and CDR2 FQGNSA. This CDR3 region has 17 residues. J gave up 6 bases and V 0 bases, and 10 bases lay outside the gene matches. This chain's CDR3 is CASSLALDRGLLQTQYF. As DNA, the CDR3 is TGTGCCAGCAGCTTAGCCCTCGACAGGGGGCTTCTCCAGACCCAGTACTTC.

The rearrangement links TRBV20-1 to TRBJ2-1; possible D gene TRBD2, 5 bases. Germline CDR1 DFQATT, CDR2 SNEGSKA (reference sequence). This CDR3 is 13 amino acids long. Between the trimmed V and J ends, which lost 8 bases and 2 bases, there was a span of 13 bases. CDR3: CSSPGDTYNEQFF. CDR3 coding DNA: TGCAGTTCACCCGGGGATACCTACAATGAGCAGTTCTTC.

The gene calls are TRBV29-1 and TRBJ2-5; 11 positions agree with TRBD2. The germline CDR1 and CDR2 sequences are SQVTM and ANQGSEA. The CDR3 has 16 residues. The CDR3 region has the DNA TGCTGCGGGCAGGTAGCGGGAGGGCCGGGCCAAGAGACCCAGTACTTC. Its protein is CCGQVAGGPGQETQYF.

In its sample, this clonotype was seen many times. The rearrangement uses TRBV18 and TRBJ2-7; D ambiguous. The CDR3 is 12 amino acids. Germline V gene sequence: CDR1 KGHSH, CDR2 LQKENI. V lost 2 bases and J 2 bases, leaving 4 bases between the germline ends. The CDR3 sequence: CASSPVPYEQYF. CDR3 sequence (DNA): TGTGCCAGCTCACCAGTACCCTACGAGCAGTACTTC. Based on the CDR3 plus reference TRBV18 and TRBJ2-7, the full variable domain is NAGVMQNPRHLVRRRGQEARLRCSPMKGHSHVYWYRQLPEEGLKFMVYLQKENIIDESGMPKERFSAEFPKEGPSILRIQQVVRGDSAAYFCASSPVPYEQYFGPGTRLTVT.

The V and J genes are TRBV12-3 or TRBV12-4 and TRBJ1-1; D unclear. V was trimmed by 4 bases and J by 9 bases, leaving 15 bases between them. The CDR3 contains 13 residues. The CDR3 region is CASSSKTEGKAFF. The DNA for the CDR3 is TGTGCCAGCAGTTCGAAAACAGAGGGCAAAGCTTTCTTT.

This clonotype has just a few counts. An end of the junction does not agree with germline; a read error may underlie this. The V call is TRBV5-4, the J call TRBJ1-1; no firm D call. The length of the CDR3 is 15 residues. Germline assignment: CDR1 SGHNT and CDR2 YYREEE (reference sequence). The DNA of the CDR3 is TGTGCCAGCAGGTTGGAAAGAGGACGGAACACTGAAGCTTTCTTT. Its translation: CASRLERGRNTEAFF.

The CDR3 DNA sequence: TGTGCCAGCAGCGTATCGGGACAGGGGACAAACACTGAAGCTTTCTTT. Translated, it gives CASSVSGQGTNTEAFF. The chain links TRBV9 to TRBJ1-1; 10 nucleotides agree with TRBD1. The germline gives CDR1 SGDLS, CDR2 YYNGEE. V shed 1 base, J shed 2 bases, and the junction held 5 bases outside the gene matches. The CDR3 covers 16 residues.

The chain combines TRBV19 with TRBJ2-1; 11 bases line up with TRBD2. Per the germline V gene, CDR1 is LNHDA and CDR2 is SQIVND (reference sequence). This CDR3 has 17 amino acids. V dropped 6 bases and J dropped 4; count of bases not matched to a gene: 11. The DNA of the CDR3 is TGTGCCAGTAGAAACGAGACTGGACTAGCGGGTTACAATGAGCAGTTCTTC. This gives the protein CASRNETGLAGYNEQFF.

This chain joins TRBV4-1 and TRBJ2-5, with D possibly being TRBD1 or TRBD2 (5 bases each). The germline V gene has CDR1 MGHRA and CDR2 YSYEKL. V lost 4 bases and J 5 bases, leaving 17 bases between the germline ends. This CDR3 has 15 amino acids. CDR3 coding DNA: TGCGCCAGCAGCCCGAGGGGATCGTTTGGGGAGACCCAGTACTTC. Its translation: CASSPRGSFGETQYF.

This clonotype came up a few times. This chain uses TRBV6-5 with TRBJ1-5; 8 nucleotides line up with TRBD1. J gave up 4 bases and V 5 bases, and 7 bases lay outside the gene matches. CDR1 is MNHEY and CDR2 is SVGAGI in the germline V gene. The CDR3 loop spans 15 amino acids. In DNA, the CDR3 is TGTGCCAGCAGTACTAGCTGGACAGGGAATCAGCCCCAGCATTTT. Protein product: CASSTSWTGNQPQHF.

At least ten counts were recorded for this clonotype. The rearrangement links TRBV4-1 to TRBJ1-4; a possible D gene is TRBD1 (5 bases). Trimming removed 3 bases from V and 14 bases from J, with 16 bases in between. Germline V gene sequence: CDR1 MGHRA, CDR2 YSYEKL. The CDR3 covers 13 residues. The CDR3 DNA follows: TGCGCCAGCAGCCACCCTGGGGCCGACATTCTGTTTTTT. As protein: CASSHPGADILFF.

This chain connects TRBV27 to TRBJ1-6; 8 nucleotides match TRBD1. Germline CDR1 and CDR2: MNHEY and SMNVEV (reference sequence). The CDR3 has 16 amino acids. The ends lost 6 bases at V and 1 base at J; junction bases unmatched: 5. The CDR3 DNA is TGTGCCAGCAGGCTACAGGGGGTATCCTATAATTCACCCCTCCACTTT. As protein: CASRLQGVSYNSPLHF.

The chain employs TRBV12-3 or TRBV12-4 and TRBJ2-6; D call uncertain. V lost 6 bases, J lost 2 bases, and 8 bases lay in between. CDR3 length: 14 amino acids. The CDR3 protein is CASRESAGANVLTF. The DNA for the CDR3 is TGTGCCAGCAGAGAAAGTGCTGGGGCCAACGTCCTGACTTTC.

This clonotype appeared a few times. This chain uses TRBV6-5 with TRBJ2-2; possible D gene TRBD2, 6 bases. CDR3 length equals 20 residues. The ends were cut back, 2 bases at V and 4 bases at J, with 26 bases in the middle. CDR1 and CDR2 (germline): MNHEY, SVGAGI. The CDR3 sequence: CASSYPRELLRIAFTGELFF. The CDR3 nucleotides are TGTGCCAGCAGTTACCCCCGGGAGTTGCTACGCATAGCCTTCACCGGGGAGCTGTTTTTT.

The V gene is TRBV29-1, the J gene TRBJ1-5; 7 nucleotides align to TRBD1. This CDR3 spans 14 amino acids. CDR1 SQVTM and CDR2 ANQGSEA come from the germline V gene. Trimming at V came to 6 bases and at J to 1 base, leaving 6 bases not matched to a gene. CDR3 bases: TGCAGCGTCGGGGGACAGATGAGCAATCAGCCCCAGCATTTT. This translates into CSVGGQMSNQPQHF.

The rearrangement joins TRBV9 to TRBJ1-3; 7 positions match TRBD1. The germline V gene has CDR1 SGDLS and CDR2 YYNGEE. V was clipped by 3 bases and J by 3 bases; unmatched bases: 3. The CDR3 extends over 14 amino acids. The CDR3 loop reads CASSGQGLGNTIYF. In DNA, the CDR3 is TGTGCCAGCAGCGGACAGGGCCTTGGAAACACCATATATTTT.

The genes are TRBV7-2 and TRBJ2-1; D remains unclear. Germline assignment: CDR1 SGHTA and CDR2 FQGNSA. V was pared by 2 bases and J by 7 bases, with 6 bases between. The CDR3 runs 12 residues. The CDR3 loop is CASSLNVNEQFF. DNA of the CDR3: TGTGCCAGCAGCTTAAATGTTAATGAGCAGTTCTTC.

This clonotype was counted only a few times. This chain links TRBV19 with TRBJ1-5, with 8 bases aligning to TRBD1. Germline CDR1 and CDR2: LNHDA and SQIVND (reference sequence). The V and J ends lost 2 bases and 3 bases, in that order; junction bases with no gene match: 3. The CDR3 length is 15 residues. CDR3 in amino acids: CASSIRGQANQPQHF. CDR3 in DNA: TGTGCCAGTAGTATAAGGGGACAGGCCAATCAGCCCCAGCATTTT.

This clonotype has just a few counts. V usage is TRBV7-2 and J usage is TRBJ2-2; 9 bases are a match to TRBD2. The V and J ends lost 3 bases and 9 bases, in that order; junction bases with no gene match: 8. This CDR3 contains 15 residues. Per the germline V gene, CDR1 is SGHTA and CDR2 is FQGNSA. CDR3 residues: CASSLGASGIRELFF. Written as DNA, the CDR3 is TGTGCCAGCAGCTTGGGCGCTAGCGGGATCCGGGAGCTGTTTTTT.

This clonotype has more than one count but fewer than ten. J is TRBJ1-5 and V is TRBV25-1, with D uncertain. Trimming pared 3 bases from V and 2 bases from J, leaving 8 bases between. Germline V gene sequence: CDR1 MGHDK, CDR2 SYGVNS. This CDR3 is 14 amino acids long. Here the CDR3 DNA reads TGTGCCAGCAGTGATTCCGGAGGCAATCAGCCCCAGCATTTT. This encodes CASSDSGGNQPQHF.

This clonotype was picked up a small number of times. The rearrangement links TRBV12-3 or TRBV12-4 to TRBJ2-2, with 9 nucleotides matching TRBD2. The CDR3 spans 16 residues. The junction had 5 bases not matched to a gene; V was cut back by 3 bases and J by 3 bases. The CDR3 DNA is TGTGCCAGCAGTTTTAATAGCGGGAGTTACACCGGGGAGCTGTTTTTT. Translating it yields CASSFNSGSYTGELFF.